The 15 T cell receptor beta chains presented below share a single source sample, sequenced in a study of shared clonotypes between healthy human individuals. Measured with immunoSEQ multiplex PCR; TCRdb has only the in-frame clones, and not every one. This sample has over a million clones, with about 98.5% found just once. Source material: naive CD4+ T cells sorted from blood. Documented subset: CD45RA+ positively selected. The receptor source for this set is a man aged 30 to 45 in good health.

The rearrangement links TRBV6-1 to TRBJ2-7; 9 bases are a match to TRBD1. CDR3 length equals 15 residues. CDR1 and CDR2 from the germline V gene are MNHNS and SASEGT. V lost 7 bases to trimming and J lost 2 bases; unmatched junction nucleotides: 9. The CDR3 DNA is TGTGCCAGCACAGCAACCGGGACAGGGCCCTACGAGCAGTACTTC. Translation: CASTATGTGPYEQYF.

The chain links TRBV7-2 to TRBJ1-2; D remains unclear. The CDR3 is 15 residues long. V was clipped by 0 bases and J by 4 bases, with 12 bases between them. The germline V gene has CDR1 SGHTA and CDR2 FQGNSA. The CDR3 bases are TGTGCCAGCAGCTTAGCTGGGCAGACTACCTATGGCTACACCTTC. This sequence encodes CASSLAGQTTYGYTF.

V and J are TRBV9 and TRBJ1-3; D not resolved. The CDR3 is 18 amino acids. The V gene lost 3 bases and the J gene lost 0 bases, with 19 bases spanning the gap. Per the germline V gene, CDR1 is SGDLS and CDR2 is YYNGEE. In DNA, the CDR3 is TGTGCCAGCAGCGGGAACCAGGTGATAGCCGACTCTGGAAACACCATATATTTT. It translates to CASSGNQVIADSGNTIYF.

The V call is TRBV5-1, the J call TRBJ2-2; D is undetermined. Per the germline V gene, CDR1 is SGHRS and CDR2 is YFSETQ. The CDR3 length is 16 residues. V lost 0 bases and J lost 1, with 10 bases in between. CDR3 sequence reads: CASSLGHLRNTGELFF. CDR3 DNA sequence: TGCGCCAGCAGCTTGGGTCACCTTAGGAACACCGGGGAGCTGTTTTTT.

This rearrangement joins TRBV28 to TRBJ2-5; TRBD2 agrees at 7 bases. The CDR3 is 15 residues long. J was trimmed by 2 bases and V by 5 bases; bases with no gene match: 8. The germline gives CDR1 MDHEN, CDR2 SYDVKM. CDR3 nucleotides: TGTGCCAGCAGTGCATACGCGGGGGAACAAGAGACCCAGTACTTC. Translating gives CASSAYAGEQETQYF. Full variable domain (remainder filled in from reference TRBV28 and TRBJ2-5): DVKVTQSSRYLVKRTGEKVFLECVQDMDHENMFWYRQDPGLGLRLIYFSYDVKMKEKGDIPEGYSVSREKKERFSLILESASTNQTSMYLCASSAYAGEQETQYFGPGTRLLVL.

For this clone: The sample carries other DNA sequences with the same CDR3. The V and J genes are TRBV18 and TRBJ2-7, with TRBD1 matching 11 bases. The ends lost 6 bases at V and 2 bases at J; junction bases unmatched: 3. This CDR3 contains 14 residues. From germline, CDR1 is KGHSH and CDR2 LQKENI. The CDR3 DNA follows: TGTGCCAGCTCCCCGGGACAGGGGGCCTACGAGCAGTACTTC. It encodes CASSPGQGAYEQYF.

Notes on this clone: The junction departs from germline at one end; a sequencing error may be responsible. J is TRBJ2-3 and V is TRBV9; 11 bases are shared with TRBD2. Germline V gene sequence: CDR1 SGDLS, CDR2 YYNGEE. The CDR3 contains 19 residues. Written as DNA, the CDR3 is TGTGCCAGCAGCGTAGGTACTAGCGGGAGTTGGGGGCTCACAAATACGCAGTATTTT. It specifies CASSVGTSGSWGLTNTQYF.

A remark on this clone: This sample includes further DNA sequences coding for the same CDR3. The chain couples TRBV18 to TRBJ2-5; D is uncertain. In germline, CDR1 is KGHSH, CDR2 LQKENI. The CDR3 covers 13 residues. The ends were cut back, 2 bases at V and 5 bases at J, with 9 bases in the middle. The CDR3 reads CASSPGGRETQYF. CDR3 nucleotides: TGTGCCAGCTCACCAGGCGGAAGGGAGACCCAGTACTTC.

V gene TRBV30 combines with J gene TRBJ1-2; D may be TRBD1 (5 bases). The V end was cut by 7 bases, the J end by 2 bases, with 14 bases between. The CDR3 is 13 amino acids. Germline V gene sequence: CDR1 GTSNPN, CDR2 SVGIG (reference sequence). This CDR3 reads CASTRQTNYGYTF. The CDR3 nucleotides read TGTGCCTCCACCCGACAGACGAACTATGGCTACACCTTC.

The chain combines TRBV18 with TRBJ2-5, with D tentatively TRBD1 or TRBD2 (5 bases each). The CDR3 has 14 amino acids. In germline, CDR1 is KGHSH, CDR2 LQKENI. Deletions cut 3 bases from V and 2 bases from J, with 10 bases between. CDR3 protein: CASSPGADQETQYF. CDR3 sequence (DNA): TGTGCCAGCTCACCCGGGGCAGATCAAGAGACCCAGTACTTC.

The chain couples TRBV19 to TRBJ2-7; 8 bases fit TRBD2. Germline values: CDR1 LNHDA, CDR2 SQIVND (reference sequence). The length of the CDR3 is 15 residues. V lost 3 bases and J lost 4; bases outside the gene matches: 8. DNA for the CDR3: TGTGCCAGTAGTATTACTAGCGGCAGAGGTTACGAGCAGTACTTC. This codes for CASSITSGRGYEQYF.

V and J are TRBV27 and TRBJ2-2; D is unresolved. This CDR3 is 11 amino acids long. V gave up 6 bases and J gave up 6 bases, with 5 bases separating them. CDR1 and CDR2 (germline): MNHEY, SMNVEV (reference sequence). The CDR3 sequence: CASRSPGELFF. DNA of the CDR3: TGTGCCAGCAGGAGCCCCGGGGAGCTGTTTTTT.

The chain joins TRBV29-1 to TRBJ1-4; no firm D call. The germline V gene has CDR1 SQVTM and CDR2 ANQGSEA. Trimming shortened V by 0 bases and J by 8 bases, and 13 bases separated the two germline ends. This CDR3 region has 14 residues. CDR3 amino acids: CSVEDLQSGEKLFF. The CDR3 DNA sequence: TGCAGCGTTGAAGATCTACAGTCGGGGGAAAAACTGTTTTTT.

CDR3 in DNA: TGTGCCATCAGTGAGGCCACAGGGTCCGATGAGCAGTTCTTC. Its protein product is CAISEATGSDEQFF. This rearrangement joins TRBV10-3 to TRBJ2-1, with D possibly matching TRBD1 (6 bases). Germline V CDR1 and CDR2: ENHRY, SYGVKD. The CDR3 is 14 amino acids. Trimming removed 2 bases from V and 8 bases from J, with 13 bases in between.

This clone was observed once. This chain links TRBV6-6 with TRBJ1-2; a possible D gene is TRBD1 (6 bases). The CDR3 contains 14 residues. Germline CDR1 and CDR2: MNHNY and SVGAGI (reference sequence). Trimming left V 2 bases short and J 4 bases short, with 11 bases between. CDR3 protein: CASSYRGPSYGYTF. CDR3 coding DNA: TGTGCCAGCAGTTACCGGGGGCCCAGCTATGGCTACACCTTC.